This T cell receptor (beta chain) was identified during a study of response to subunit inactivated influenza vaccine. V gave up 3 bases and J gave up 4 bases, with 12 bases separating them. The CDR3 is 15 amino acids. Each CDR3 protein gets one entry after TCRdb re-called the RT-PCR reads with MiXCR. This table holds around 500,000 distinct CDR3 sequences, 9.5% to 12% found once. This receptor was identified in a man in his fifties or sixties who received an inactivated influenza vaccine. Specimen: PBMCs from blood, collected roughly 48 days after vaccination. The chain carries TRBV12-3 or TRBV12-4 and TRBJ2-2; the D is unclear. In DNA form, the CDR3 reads TGTGCCAGCAGTTTGGTTTCATTGGGCACCGGGGAGCTGTTTTTT. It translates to CASSLVSLGTGELFF.